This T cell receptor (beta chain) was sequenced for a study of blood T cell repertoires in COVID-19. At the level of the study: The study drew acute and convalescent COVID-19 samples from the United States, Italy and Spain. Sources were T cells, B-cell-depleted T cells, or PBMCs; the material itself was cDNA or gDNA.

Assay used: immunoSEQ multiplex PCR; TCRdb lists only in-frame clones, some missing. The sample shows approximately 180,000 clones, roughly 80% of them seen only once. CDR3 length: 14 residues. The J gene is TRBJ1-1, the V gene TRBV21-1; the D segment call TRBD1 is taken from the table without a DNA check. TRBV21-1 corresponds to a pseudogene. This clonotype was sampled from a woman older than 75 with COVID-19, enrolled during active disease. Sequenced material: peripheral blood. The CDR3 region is CASWDREGNTEAFF. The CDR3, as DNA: TGTGCCAGCTGGGACAGGGAAGGAAACACTGAAGCTTTCTTT.